The rows below give T cell receptor beta chains drawn from one sample of a study of blood T cell repertoires in COVID-19. Using immunoSEQ multiplex PCR, the repertoire was profiled, and TCRdb retains in-frame clones only, with some absent. The data contain more than 65,000 clones, approximately 78% of them singletons. Input material: peripheral blood. Receptors were obtained from a woman in her 70s with acute or convalescent COVID-19. The CDR3 runs from the conserved cysteine through the conserved F or W. D genes are given only for firm matches. Where a row states a size, it is once, few, many or the class of an expanded clone; other rows omit it.

clone size: NA
V gene: TRBV10-3
J gene: TRBJ1-6
D gene: NA
CDR3 DNA: TGTGCCATCAGGGCCGACTGGCCTAATTCACCCCTCCACTTT
CDR3 protein: CAIRADWPNSPLHF

clone size: NA
V gene: TRBV5-1
J gene: TRBJ1-2
D gene: TRBD1
CDR3 DNA: TGCGCCAGCAGCCTGACAGGGGGCAGCTATGGCTACACCTTC
CDR3 protein: CASSLTGGSYGYTF

clone size: NA
V gene: TRBV5-1
J gene: TRBJ1-6
D gene: TRBD1
CDR3 DNA: TGCGCCAGCAGCCGAGGGGGACAGGCTAATTCACCCCTCCACTTT
CDR3 protein: CASSRGGQANSPLHF

clone size: few
V gene: TRBV7-8
J gene: TRBJ2-7
D gene: NA
CDR3 DNA: TGTGCCAGCACCCAAGACGGGAACTCCTACGAGCAGTACTTC
CDR3 protein: CASTQDGNSYEQYF

clone size: NA
V gene: TRBV7-8
J gene: TRBJ1-6
D gene: TRBD1
CDR3 DNA: TGTGCCAGCAGCTCAATCTTGCCGGGACAGGCTTCCTATAATTCACCCCTCCACTTT
CDR3 protein: CASSSILPGQASYNSPLHF

clone size: NA
V gene: TRBV6-6
J gene: TRBJ2-2
D gene: NA
CDR3 DNA: TGTGCCAGCAGTTACGTGACAGCGCTCTCCGGGGAGCTGTTTTTT
CDR3 protein: CASSYVTALSGELFF

clone size: NA
V gene: TRBV2
J gene: TRBJ2-4
D gene: TRBD1
CDR3 DNA: TGTGCCAGCAGTAATACAGGGGTAGCCAAAAACATTCAGTACTTC
CDR3 protein: CASSNTGVAKNIQYF

clone size: once
V gene: TRBV6-5
J gene: TRBJ2-2
D gene: NA
CDR3 DNA: TGTGCCAGCAGTTTAACAGGGTCTGGGGAGCTGTTTTTT
CDR3 protein: CASSLTGSGELFF

clone size: NA
V gene: TRBV5-5
J gene: TRBJ2-7
D gene: NA
CDR3 DNA: TGTGCCAGCAGTCTGAGGATGTCCGGCTACGAGCAGTACTTC
CDR3 protein: CASSLRMSGYEQYF

clone size: NA
V gene: TRBV19
J gene: TRBJ2-5
D gene: TRBD2
CDR3 DNA: TGTGCCAGTAGTAGAACTAGCGGGAGGGTCGTTACCCAAGAGACCCAGTACTTC
CDR3 protein: CASSRTSGRVVTQETQYF

clone size: NA
V gene: TRBV5-8
J gene: TRBJ1-5
D gene: NA
CDR3 DNA: TGTGCCAGCAGTCACGGACTCGCGCCGCCGGCCCAGCATTTT
CDR3 protein: CASSHGLAPPAQHF

clone size: few
V gene: TRBV6-1
J gene: TRBJ1-6
D gene: TRBD1
CDR3 DNA: TGTGCCAGCAGTGAGAGGACAGGGGAGAATTCACCCCTCCACTTT
CDR3 protein: CASSERTGENSPLHF

clone size: NA
V gene: TRBV4-2
J gene: TRBJ2-1
D gene: NA
CDR3 DNA: TGTGCCAGCAGCCAAGAGGAGACTGGAAACAATGAGCAGTTCTTC
CDR3 protein: CASSQEETGNNEQFF

clone size: NA
V gene: TRBV5-1
J gene: TRBJ1-4
D gene: NA
CDR3 DNA: TGCGCCAGCAGCCTGGGGCTCAATGAAAAACTGTTTTTT
CDR3 protein: CASSLGLNEKLFF

clone size: NA
V gene: TRBV6-1
J gene: TRBJ2-3
D gene: TRBD1
CDR3 DNA: TGTGCCAGCAGTGATTCGGGACAGGGGGCTGCAGATACGCAGTATTTT
CDR3 protein: CASSDSGQGAADTQYF

clone size: NA
V gene: TRBV19
J gene: TRBJ2-1
D gene: NA
CDR3 DNA: TGTGCCAGTAGTATAGGGGGCTTCCGGACCTACAATGAGCAGTTCTTC
CDR3 protein: CASSIGGFRTYNEQFF

clone size: NA
V gene: TRBV10-3
J gene: TRBJ1-6
D gene: TRBD1
CDR3 DNA: TGTGCCATCGGGGCAGGGGGCGGCTCACCCCTCCACTTT
CDR3 protein: CAIGAGGGSPLHF

clone size: NA
V gene: TRBV7-8
J gene: TRBJ2-3
D gene: TRBD2
CDR3 DNA: TGTGCCAGCAGCTTAGGATGGGGGGGTACGCAGTATTTT
CDR3 protein: CASSLGWGGTQYF

clone size: NA
V gene: TRBV9
J gene: TRBJ1-5
D gene: TRBD1
CDR3 DNA: TGTGCCAGCAGCAGAGGGACAGCGAGGGATCAGCCCCAGCATTTT
CDR3 protein: CASSRGTARDQPQHF

clone size: NA
V gene: TRBV5-1
J gene: TRBJ1-6
D gene: TRBD1
CDR3 DNA: TGCGCCAGCAGCTTGGATACAGGGGGAGAGAATTCACCCCTCCACTTT
CDR3 protein: CASSLDTGGENSPLHF

clone size: NA
V gene: TRBV18
J gene: TRBJ1-3
D gene: NA
CDR3 DNA: TGTGCCAGCTCGGATCAAGGAAGTGCGGTGAGCACCATATATTTT
CDR3 protein: CASSDQGSAVSTIYF

clone size: NA
V gene: TRBV19
J gene: TRBJ1-2
D gene: NA
CDR3 DNA: TGTGCCAGTAGTTCTTCAGGTCAGGGGCGCTATGGCTACACCTTC
CDR3 protein: CASSSSGQGRYGYTF

clone size: few
V gene: TRBV6-5
J gene: TRBJ1-5
D gene: NA
CDR3 DNA: TGTGCCAGCAACAGGGATCCTTATAGCAATCAGCCCCAGCATTTT
CDR3 protein: CASNRDPYSNQPQHF

clone size: NA
V gene: TRBV29-1
J gene: TRBJ1-2
D gene: TRBD1
CDR3 DNA: TGCAGCACTGAACTGTTACAGGGGGCTTGGGGCTACACCTTC
CDR3 protein: CSTELLQGAWGYTF

clone size: NA
V gene: TRBV27
J gene: TRBJ1-1
D gene: NA
CDR3 DNA: TGTGCCAGCAGTAGGGGGGGACGGTTGAACACTGAAGCTTTCTTT
CDR3 protein: CASSRGGRLNTEAFF

clone size: NA
V gene: TRBV9
J gene: TRBJ2-3
D gene: NA
CDR3 DNA: TGTGCCAGCAGCGTCTCCGGGACTGGGACTTTGGATACGCAGTATTTT
CDR3 protein: CASSVSGTGTLDTQYF

clone size: few
V gene: TRBV5-1
J gene: TRBJ2-7
D gene: NA
CDR3 DNA: TGCGCCAGCAGCGCGGTAACAGGGTCCGAGCAGTACTTC
CDR3 protein: CASSAVTGSEQYF

clone size: once
V gene: TRBV7-6
J gene: TRBJ2-1
D gene: TRBD2
CDR3 DNA: TGTGCCAGCAGCCCAGTAGCGGGATCCGTTACTGGGCAGTTCTTC
CDR3 protein: CASSPVAGSVTGQFF

clone size: NA
V gene: TRBV6-1
J gene: TRBJ1-5
D gene: NA
CDR3 DNA: TGTGCCAGCAGTGAAGAGGGGGATCAGCCCCAGCATTTT
CDR3 protein: CASSEEGDQPQHF

clone size: once
V gene: TRBV2
J gene: TRBJ1-6
D gene: TRBD1
CDR3 DNA: TGTGCCAGCAGTGTCAGAGGACAGGCACCCCTCCACTTT
CDR3 protein: CASSVRGQAPLHF

clone size: once
V gene: TRBV2
J gene: TRBJ2-6
D gene: NA
CDR3 DNA: TGTGCCAGCAAGCTCTCTGGGGCCAACGTCCTGACTTTC
CDR3 protein: CASKLSGANVLTF

clone size: NA
V gene: TRBV10-1
J gene: TRBJ1-3
D gene: NA
CDR3 DNA: TGCGCCAGCAGTGAGTCAGGGGACACAATTGGAAACACCATATATTTT
CDR3 protein: CASSESGDTIGNTIYF

clone size: NA
V gene: TRBV15
J gene: TRBJ2-2
D gene: TRBD2
CDR3 DNA: TGTGCCACCAGCAGAGATCGGACTAGCCTAACCGGGGAGCTGTTTTTT
CDR3 protein: CATSRDRTSLTGELFF

clone size: NA
V gene: TRBV6-5
J gene: TRBJ2-2
D gene: TRBD1
CDR3 DNA: TGTGCCAGCAGGAAGCGACAGGGTAGCACCGGGGAGCTGTTTTTT
CDR3 protein: CASRKRQGSTGELFF

clone size: NA
V gene: TRBV3-1/TRBV3-2
J gene: TRBJ2-7
D gene: TRBD2
CDR3 DNA: TGTGCCAGCAGCCAAGGACTAGCGGGGGGGATATACGAGCAGTACTTC
CDR3 protein: CASSQGLAGGIYEQYF

clone size: NA
V gene: TRBV2
J gene: TRBJ2-1
D gene: NA
CDR3 DNA: TGTGCCAGCAGTGAATCCCAGTACGAGCAGTTCTTC
CDR3 protein: CASSESQYEQFF

clone size: NA
V gene: TRBV30
J gene: TRBJ2-2
D gene: TRBD1
CDR3 DNA: TGTGCCTGGACCCCCTCCGGGACAGGGATACCCGGGGAGCTGTTTTTT
CDR3 protein: CAWTPSGTGIPGELFF

clone size: NA
V gene: TRBV5-1
J gene: TRBJ2-5
D gene: TRBD2
CDR3 DNA: TGCGCCAGCAGCTTGATACTCGGGAGGGAAGAGACCCAGTACTTC
CDR3 protein: CASSLILGREETQYF

clone size: NA
V gene: TRBV5-8
J gene: TRBJ1-6
D gene: NA
CDR3 DNA: TGTGCCAGCAGCCTCCACCGGGACAACTTT
CDR3 protein: CASSLHRDNF

clone size: few
V gene: TRBV7-9
J gene: TRBJ2-7
D gene: NA
CDR3 DNA: TGTGCCAGCAGCCCCCAACGGAGCGAGCAGTACTTC
CDR3 protein: CASSPQRSEQYF

clone size: NA
V gene: TRBV13
J gene: TRBJ2-7
D gene: TRBD2
CDR3 DNA: TGTGCCAGCAGCTTCCTAAGCGGGAGGAGCTACGAGCAGTACTTC
CDR3 protein: CASSFLSGRSYEQYF

clone size: NA
V gene: TRBV19
J gene: TRBJ1-4
D gene: NA
CDR3 DNA: TGTGCCAGTGGGGGGGTGACTAATGAAAAACTGTTTTTT
CDR3 protein: CASGGVTNEKLFF

clone size: NA
V gene: TRBV10-1
J gene: TRBJ2-1
D gene: TRBD2
CDR3 DNA: TGCGCCAGCAGAGCGGGAGGAAACTACAATGAGCAGTTCTTC
CDR3 protein: CASRAGGNYNEQFF

clone size: NA
V gene: TRBV5-4
J gene: TRBJ2-5
D gene: TRBD1
CDR3 DNA: TGTGCCAGCAGCGATGGGACAGGGGTCTGGGAGACCCAGTACTTC
CDR3 protein: CASSDGTGVWETQYF

clone size: once
V gene: TRBV24-1
J gene: TRBJ2-1
D gene: NA
CDR3 DNA: TGTGCCACCAGTGATTTCAGGGGAGCCTACAATGAGCAGTTCTTC
CDR3 protein: CATSDFRGAYNEQFF

clone size: NA
V gene: TRBV7-9
J gene: TRBJ2-7
D gene: TRBD1
CDR3 DNA: TGTGCCAGCAGCCGCTACCAGGGGGCGGACGAGCAGTACTTC
CDR3 protein: CASSRYQGADEQYF

clone size: NA
V gene: TRBV19
J gene: TRBJ2-7
D gene: NA
CDR3 DNA: TGTGCCAGTAGTATTTCCCCGGGGTCCCACGAGCAGTACTTC
CDR3 protein: CASSISPGSHEQYF

clone size: NA
V gene: TRBV28
J gene: TRBJ2-7
D gene: TRBD1
CDR3 DNA: TGTGCCAGCGTAGACAGGGGGCGACGCGAGCAGTACTTC
CDR3 protein: CASVDRGRREQYF

clone size: NA
V gene: TRBV5-5
J gene: TRBJ2-6
D gene: NA
CDR3 DNA: TGTGCCAGCAGCTTGGTGAGCTCTGGGGCCAACGTCCTGACTTTC
CDR3 protein: CASSLVSSGANVLTF

clone size: NA
V gene: TRBV7-9
J gene: TRBJ2-3
D gene: TRBD2
CDR3 DNA: TGTGCCAGCAGCTTTACTGCGGGAGGGCCGACAGATACGCAGTATTTT
CDR3 protein: CASSFTAGGPTDTQYF

clone size: NA
V gene: TRBV5-5
J gene: TRBJ1-2
D gene: NA
CDR3 DNA: TGTGCCAGCAGCTTCGACGGAGCTATGAGACGCTACACCTTC
CDR3 protein: CASSFDGAMRRYTF

clone size: NA
V gene: TRBV10-2
J gene: TRBJ1-4
D gene: TRBD1
CDR3 DNA: TGCACCAGCAGTTATCACAGGGGGCTTCCGGAAAAACTGTTTTTT
CDR3 protein: CTSSYHRGLPEKLFF

clone size: NA
V gene: TRBV5-3
J gene: TRBJ1-5
D gene: NA
CDR3 DNA: TGTGCCAGAAGCTTGTCCAGTAGCAATCAGCCCCAGCATTTT
CDR3 protein: CARSLSSSNQPQHF

clone size: once
V gene: TRBV5-1
J gene: TRBJ1-2
D gene: TRBD1
CDR3 DNA: TGCGCCAGCAGCCCCAGACAGGGAGACGGCTATGGCTACACCTTC
CDR3 protein: CASSPRQGDGYGYTF

clone size: once
V gene: TRBV9
J gene: TRBJ2-2
D gene: TRBD2
CDR3 DNA: TGTGCCAGCAGCGCCGGACTAGATCTGTACACCGGGGAGCTGTTTTTT
CDR3 protein: CASSAGLDLYTGELFF

clone size: few
V gene: TRBV19
J gene: TRBJ2-5
D gene: TRBD1
CDR3 DNA: TGTGCCAGTAGCCGACAGGGGACCCAAGAGACCCAGTACTTC
CDR3 protein: CASSRQGTQETQYF

clone size: NA
V gene: TRBV5-6
J gene: TRBJ1-3
D gene: NA
CDR3 DNA: TGTGCCAGCAGCTTGATTAGTGGCCAGGGAAGAAACACCATATATTTT
CDR3 protein: CASSLISGQGRNTIYF